This TCR beta chain comes out of a study of immune cell composition in non-small cell lung cancer. With respect to this clone: What it binds is unknown.

Study results and limitations: Lung squamous cell carcinoma tumours had significantly higher top 10 clone scores and productive clonality than lung adenocarcinoma. Dominant in vivo tumour-associated clones were not shown to share tumour-reactive sequences.

Some clones are missing from TCRdb's copy, which holds only in-frame ones; the method was immunoSEQ multiplex PCR. Counted here are approximately 9,100 clones, roughly 80% occurring once; the ten biggest clones make up under 10%. CDR1 and CDR2 (germline): MNHEY, SVGAGI. Germline trimming cut 7 bases from V and 1 base from J; bases unmatched to any gene: 7. The CDR3 runs to 15 residues. The sequence was collected from a human donor with non-small cell lung cancer. The J gene is TRBJ1-3, the V gene TRBV6-5; 7 nucleotides align to TRBD1. The sequencing sample was made of lung tumor tissue. This chain's CDR3 is CASKRGGRSGNTIYF. The CDR3 DNA reads TGTGCCAGCAAAAGAGGGGGCCGATCTGGAAACACCATATATTTT.